This TCR beta chain appears in the sequencing data of a study of cytomegalovirus exposure and HLA in healthy donors. Use of 60 Vbeta and 13 Jbeta primers characterized the PCR. Assay: immunoSEQ multiplex PCR; the TCRdb copy retains only in-frame clones and omits some. The sample includes about 110,000 clones, 75% to 90% of them seen just once. V was shortened by 0 bases and J by 6 bases, with 12 bases between the two germline ends. Per the germline V gene, CDR1 is SGHRS and CDR2 is YFSETQ. This CDR3 contains 15 residues. This clone was seen a few times. Its antigen is not identified. Findings of the study overall: CMV serostatus alone was available as immune exposure information. Being indistinguishable, some V segments were excluded, TRBV6-2 and TRBV6-3 among them. In presence/absence analyses, roughly uniform sequencing depth across donors was assumed. Accurate prediction of most subjects' HLA-A and HLA-B alleles from TCR beta sequences was reported.

The sample consisted of PBMCs. The V and J genes are TRBV5-1 and TRBJ2-2, with a tentative D call TRBD2 (5 bases). This clonotype was sampled from a man aged 50 to 59 in good health and CMV-seronegative. CDR3 DNA sequence: TGCGCCAGCAGCTTGGGCCCGGGGAAGGCCGGGGAGCTGTTTTTT. This gives the protein CASSLGPGKAGELFF.